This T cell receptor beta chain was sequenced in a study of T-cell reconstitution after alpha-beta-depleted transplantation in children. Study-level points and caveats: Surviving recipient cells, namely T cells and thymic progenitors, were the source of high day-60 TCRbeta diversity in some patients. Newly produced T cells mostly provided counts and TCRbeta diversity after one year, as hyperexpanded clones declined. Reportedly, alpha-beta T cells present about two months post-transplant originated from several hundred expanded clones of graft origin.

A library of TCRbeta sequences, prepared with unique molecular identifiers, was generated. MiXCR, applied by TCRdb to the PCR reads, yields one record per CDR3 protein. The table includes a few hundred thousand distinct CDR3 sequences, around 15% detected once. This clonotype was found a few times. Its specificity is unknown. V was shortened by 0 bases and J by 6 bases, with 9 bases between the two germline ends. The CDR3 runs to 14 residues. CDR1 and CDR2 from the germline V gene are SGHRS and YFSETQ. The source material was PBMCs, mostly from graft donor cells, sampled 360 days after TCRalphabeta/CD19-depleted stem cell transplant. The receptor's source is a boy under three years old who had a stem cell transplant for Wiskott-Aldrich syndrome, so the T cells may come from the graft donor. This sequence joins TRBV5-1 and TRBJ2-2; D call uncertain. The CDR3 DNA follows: TGCGCCAGCAGCTTGGGGAGCCCAGCCGGGGAGCTGTTTTTT. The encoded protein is CASSLGSPAGELFF.